The source of this TCR beta chain is a study of blood T cell repertoires in COVID-19. The overall study: Collection of acute and convalescent COVID-19 samples took place in the United States, Italy and Spain. Sources were T cells, B-cell-depleted T cells, or PBMCs; the material itself was cDNA or gDNA.

Original processing methods: For nucleated cells, counts were estimated from reference gene primer amplification. Produced via immunoSEQ multiplex PCR; TCRdb's table is partial and in-frame only. V and J calls and clone size follow that table, whereas D and trimming were derived from the DNA. The sample holds about 220,000 clones, around 80% seen once. The germline V and J ends were trimmed by 8 bases and 8 bases, with 15 bases remaining between them. This CDR3 has 13 amino acids. Germline V gene sequence: CDR1 LNHDA, CDR2 SQIVND (reference sequence). The chain couples TRBV19 to TRBJ1-4; no reliable D call. The source material was peripheral blood. This clonotype was sampled from a man aged 50 or older with active or convalescent COVID-19. This CDR3 reads CASREESNEKLFF. For the CDR3, the DNA is TGTGCCAGTCGTGAGGAAAGTAACGAAAAACTGTTTTTT.